This TCR beta chain was sequenced during a study of shared clonotypes between healthy human individuals. Data came from immunoSEQ multiplex PCR; TCRdb stores just in-frame clones and leaves some out. This sample has roughly 1,100,000 clones, with around 76% found just once. V trimming: 10 bases; J trimming: 5 bases; junction bases outside the gene matches: 7. The CDR3 totals 13 residues. Germline CDR1 is SNHLY and CDR2 is FYNNEI. The source material was memory CD4+ T cells sorted from blood. This sample's subset: CD45RA-negative fraction. This sequence joins TRBV2 and TRBJ2-5, with 10 bases fitting TRBD2. The source is a man younger than 35 in good health. CDR3 DNA sequence: TGTGCCAAGGGGACTAGCGCGGGGGAGACCCAGTACTTC. It yields the protein CAKGTSAGETQYF. The variable domain in full, completed from reference TRBV2 and TRBJ2-5, reads EPEVTQTPSHQVTQMGQEVILRCVPISNHLYFYWYRQILGQKVEFLVSFYNNEISEKSEIFDDQFSVERPDGSNFTLKIRSTKLEDSAMYFCAKGTSAGETQYFGPGTRLLVL.